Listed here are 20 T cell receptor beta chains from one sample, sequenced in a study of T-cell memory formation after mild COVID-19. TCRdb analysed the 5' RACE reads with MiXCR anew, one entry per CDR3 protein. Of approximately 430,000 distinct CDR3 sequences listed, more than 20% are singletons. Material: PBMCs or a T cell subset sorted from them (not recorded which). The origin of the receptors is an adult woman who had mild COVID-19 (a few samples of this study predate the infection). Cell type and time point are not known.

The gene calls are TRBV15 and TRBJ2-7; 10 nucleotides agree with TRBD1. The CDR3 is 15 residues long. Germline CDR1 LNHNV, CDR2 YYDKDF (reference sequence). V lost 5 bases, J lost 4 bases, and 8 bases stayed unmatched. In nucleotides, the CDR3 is TGTGCCACCAGCGCAGCGACAGGGGGCTCTTACGAGCAGTACTTC. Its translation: CATSAATGGSYEQYF.

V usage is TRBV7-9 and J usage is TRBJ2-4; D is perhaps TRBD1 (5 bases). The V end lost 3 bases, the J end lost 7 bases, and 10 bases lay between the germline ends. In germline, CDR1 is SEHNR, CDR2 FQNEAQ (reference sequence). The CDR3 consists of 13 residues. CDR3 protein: CASSFRAENIQYF. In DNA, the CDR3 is TGTGCCAGCAGCTTCAGGGCAGAGAACATTCAGTACTTC.

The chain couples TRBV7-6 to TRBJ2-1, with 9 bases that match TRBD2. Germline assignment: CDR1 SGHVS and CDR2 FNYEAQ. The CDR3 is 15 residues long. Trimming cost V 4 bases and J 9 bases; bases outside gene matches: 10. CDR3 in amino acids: CASSSPAGGFGEQFF. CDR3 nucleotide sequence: TGTGCCAGCAGCTCTCCGGCGGGGGGGTTCGGTGAGCAGTTCTTC.

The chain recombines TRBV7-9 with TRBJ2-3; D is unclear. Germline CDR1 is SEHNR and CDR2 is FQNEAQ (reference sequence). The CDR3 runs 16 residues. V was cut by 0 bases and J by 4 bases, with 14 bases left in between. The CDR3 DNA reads TGTGCCAGCAGCTTAGCGCCTGACGTGTTGGCAGATACGCAGTATTTT. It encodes CASSLAPDVLADTQYF.

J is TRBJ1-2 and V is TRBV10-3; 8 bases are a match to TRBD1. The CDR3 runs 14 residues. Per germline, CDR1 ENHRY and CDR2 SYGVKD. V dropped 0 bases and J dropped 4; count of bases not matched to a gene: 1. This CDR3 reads CAISESQGVYGYTF. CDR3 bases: TGTGCCATCAGTGAGTCACAGGGGGTCTATGGCTACACCTTC.

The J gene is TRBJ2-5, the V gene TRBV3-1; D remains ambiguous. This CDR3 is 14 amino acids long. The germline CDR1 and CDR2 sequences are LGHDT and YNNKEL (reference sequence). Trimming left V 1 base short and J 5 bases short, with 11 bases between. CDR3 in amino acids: CASSQVSSGETQYF. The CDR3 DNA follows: TGTGCCAGCAGCCAAGTATCCTCTGGGGAGACCCAGTACTTC.

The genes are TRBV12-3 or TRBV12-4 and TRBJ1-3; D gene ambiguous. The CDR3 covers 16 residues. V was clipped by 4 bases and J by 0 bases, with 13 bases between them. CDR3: CASSSPDTFSGNTIYF. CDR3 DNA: TGTGCCAGCAGTTCTCCAGACACCTTCTCTGGAAACACCATATATTTT.

The CDR3, as DNA: TGTGCCACCAGTGATTCACAGGGGTATGGCTACGAGCAGTACTTC. Translating it yields CATSDSQGYGYEQYF. The chain employs TRBV24-1 and TRBJ2-7; 7 nucleotides match TRBD1. The ends lost 2 bases at V and 3 bases at J; junction bases unmatched: 6. The CDR3 spans 15 residues. The germline CDR1 and CDR2 sequences are KGHDR and SFDVKD.

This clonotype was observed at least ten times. The CDR3 DNA follows: TGTGCCACCAGTGACGGACAGTTCTGGAATGGCTACACCTTC. Translation: CATSDGQFWNGYTF. The V and J genes are TRBV24-1 and TRBJ1-2, with D possibly TRBD1 on 6 matching bases. Germline assignment: CDR1 KGHDR and CDR2 SFDVKD. This CDR3 comprises 14 residues. V lost 4 bases and J 6 bases, leaving 14 bases between the germline ends.

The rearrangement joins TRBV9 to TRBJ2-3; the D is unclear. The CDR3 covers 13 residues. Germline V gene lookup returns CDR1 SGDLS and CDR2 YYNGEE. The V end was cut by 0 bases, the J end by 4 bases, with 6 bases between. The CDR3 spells CASSVGRADTQYF. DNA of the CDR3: TGTGCCAGCAGCGTAGGGAGAGCAGATACGCAGTATTTT.

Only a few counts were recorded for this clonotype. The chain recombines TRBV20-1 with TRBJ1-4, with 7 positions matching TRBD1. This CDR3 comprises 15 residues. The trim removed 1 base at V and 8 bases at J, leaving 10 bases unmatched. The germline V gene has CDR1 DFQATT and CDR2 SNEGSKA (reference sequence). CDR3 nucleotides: TGCAGTGCTAGAGGGCTGACAGGGAGAATGGAAAAACTGTTTTTT. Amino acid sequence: CSARGLTGRMEKLFF.

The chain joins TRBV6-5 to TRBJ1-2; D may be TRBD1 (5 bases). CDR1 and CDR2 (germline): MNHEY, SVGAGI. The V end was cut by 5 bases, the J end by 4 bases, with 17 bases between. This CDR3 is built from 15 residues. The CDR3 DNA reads TGTGCCAGCAGTCTAACTCGAGGGCAGGGCTATGGCTACACCTTC. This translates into CASSLTRGQGYGYTF.

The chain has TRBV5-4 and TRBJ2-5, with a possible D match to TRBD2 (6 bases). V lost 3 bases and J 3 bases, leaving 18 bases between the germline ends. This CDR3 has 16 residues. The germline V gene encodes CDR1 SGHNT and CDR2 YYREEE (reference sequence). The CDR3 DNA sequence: TGTGCCAGCAGCTCCCCCATGGTAGCGGATAAAGAGACCCAGTACTTC. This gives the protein CASSSPMVADKETQYF.

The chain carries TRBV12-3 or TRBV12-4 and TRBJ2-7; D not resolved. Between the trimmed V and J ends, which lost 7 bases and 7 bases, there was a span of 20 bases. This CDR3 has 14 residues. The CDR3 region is CASTPGGSLGEQYF. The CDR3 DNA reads TGTGCCAGCACCCCCGGTGGCTCCCTCGGTGAGCAGTACTTC.

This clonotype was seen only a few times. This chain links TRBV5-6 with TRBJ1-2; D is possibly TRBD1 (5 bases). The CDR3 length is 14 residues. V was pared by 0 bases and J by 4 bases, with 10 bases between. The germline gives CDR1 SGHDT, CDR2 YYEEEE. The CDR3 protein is CASSLGGRSYGYTF. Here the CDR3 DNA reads TGTGCCAGCAGCTTGGGGGGCAGGAGCTATGGCTACACCTTC.

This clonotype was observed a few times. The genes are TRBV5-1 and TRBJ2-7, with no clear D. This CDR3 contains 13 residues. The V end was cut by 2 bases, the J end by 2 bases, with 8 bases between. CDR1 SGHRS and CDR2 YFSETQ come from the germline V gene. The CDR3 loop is CASSFETAYEQYF. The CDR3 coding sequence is TGCGCCAGCAGCTTTGAGACGGCCTACGAGCAGTACTTC. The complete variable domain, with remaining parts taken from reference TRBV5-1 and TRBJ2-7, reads KAGVTQTPRYLIKTRGQQVTLSCSPISGHRSVSWYQQTPGQGLQFLFEYFSETQRNKGNFPGRFSGRQFSNSRSEMNVSTLELGDSALYLCASSFETAYEQYFGPGTRLTVT.

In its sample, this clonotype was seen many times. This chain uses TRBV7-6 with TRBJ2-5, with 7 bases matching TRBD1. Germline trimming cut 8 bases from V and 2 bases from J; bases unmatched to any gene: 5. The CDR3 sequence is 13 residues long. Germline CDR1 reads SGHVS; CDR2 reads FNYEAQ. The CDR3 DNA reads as TGTGCCAGCGGAAGGGGGCATCAAGAGACCCAGTACTTC. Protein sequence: CASGRGHQETQYF.

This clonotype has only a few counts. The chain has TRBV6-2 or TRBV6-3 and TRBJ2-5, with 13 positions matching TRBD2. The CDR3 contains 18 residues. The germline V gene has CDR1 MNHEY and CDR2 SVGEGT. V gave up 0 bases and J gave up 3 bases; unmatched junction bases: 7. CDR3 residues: CASSYSITGLAGKETQYF. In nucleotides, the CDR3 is TGTGCCAGCAGTTACTCGATAACGGGACTAGCGGGAAAAGAGACCCAGTACTTC.

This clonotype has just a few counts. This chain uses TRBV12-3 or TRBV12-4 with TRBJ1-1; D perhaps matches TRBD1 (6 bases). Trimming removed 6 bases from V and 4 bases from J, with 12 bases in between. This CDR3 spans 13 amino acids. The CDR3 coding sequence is TGTGCCAGCAGGCAGACAGGTGGCACTGAAGCTTTCTTT. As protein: CASRQTGGTEAFF.

CDR3 sequence reads: CATSALPGQGSNEQFF. The CDR3, as DNA: TGTGCCACCAGCGCCCTCCCGGGACAGGGAAGCAATGAGCAGTTCTTC. The chain is built from TRBV24-1 and TRBJ2-1; 9 bases agree with TRBD1. CDR1 is KGHDR, CDR2 SFDVKD, per germline. The CDR3 covers 16 residues. The ends lost 7 bases at V and 6 bases at J; junction bases unmatched: 12.